One sample yielded the 7 T cell receptor beta chains listed below, sequenced in a study of shared clonotypes between healthy human individuals. Produced via immunoSEQ multiplex PCR; TCRdb's table is partial and in-frame only. The data hold about 2.3 million clones, with just over 90% observed a single time. Source material: naive CD4+ T cells from PBMCs. Subset here: CD45RA+ positively selected. The receptor source for this set is a man between 18 and 35 years old in good health. Some clones in this sample may be carry-over from other donors' samples.

The chain links TRBV29-1 to TRBJ2-3; TRBD1 or TRBD2 may be the D gene (5 bases each). Between the trimmed V and J ends, which lost 6 bases and 5 bases, there was a span of 15 bases. Germline V gene data show CDR1 as SQVTM and CDR2 as ANQGSEA. The CDR3 contains 13 residues. The CDR3 DNA reads as TGCAGCGTAACCGGGGCGCACCAAGATACGCAGTATTTT. Its translation is CSVTGAHQDTQYF.

The chain joins TRBV28 to TRBJ2-6; D unclear. CDR3 length: 15 residues. Germline CDR1 reads MDHEN; CDR2 reads SYDVKM. The germline V and J ends were trimmed by 0 bases and 1 base, with 4 bases remaining between them. The CDR3 sequence: CASSLWVSGANVLTF. For the CDR3, the DNA is TGTGCCAGCAGTTTATGGGTGTCTGGGGCCAACGTCCTGACTTTC.

CDR3 loop: CASSLPATGSHGELFF. Here the CDR3 DNA reads TGTGCCAGCAGCTTACCAGCAACAGGGTCGCACGGGGAGCTGTTTTTT. This rearrangement joins TRBV7-9 to TRBJ2-2, with a possible D match to TRBD1 (6 bases). Trimming took 2 bases from V and 7 from J, leaving 17 bases between them. The CDR3 has 16 residues. Germline V gene sequence: CDR1 SEHNR, CDR2 FQNEAQ (reference sequence).

This sequence joins TRBV11-2 and TRBJ2-5, with D perhaps matching TRBD2 (6 bases). With the DNA end fitting TRBJ2-7 better, the J assignment may be wrong. There are 15 residues in the CDR3. CDR1 is SGHAT, CDR2 FQNNGV, per germline. In nucleotides, the CDR3 is TGTGCCAGCAGCTTAGTCACAGGACTATCCTACGAGCAGTACTTC. It translates to CASSLVTGLSYEQYF.

CDR3 loop: CASSRTGRYEQYF. In DNA form, the CDR3 reads TGTGCCAGCTCCAGGACAGGGCGCTACGAGCAGTACTTC. V is TRBV25-1 and J is TRBJ2-5, with 8 bases matching TRBD1. The closer fit of TRBJ2-7 to the DNA end suggests the J call may be wrong. Germline V gene sequence: CDR1 MGHDK, CDR2 SYGVNS. CDR3 length: 13 amino acids.

This clone was seen only once. This rearrangement joins TRBV4-1 to TRBJ2-1, with 7 positions matching TRBD1. The CDR3 length is 17 residues. CDR1 and CDR2 (germline): MGHRA, YSYEKL. Trimming cost V 1 base and J 0 bases; bases outside gene matches: 6. Here the CDR3 reads CASSQGGQYSSYNEQFF. DNA for the CDR3: TGCGCCAGCAGCCAAGGGGGACAGTATAGCTCCTACAATGAGCAGTTCTTC.

V and J are TRBV5-6 and TRBJ2-2; D not certain. V dropped 4 bases and J dropped 4 bases, with 14 bases sitting between them. From germline, CDR1 is SGHDT and CDR2 YYEEEE. This CDR3 has 15 residues. The CDR3 loop is CASSADWGFTGELFF. The CDR3 bases are TGTGCCAGCAGCGCTGACTGGGGTTTCACCGGGGAGCTGTTTTTT.